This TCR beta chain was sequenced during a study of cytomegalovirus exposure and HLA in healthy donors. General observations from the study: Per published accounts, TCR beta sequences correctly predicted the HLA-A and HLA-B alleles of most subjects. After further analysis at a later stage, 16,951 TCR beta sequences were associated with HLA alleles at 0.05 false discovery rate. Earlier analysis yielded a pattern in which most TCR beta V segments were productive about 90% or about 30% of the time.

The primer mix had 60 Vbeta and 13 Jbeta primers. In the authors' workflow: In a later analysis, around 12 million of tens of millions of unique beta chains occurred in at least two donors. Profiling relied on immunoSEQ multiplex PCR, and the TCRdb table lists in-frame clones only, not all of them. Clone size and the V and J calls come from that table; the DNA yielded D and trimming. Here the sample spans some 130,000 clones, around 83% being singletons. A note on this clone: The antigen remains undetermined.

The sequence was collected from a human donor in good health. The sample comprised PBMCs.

In nucleotides, the CDR3 is TGTGCCAGCAGCCACACAGGGGTACCGGGCTACACCTTC. Translation: CASSHTGVPGYTF. The rearrangement uses TRBV5-4 and TRBJ1-2; 7 positions match TRBD1. The V gene's germline CDR1 is SGHNT and CDR2 YYREEE (reference sequence). The CDR3 contains 13 residues. V was clipped by 4 bases and J by 8 bases; unmatched bases: 8.